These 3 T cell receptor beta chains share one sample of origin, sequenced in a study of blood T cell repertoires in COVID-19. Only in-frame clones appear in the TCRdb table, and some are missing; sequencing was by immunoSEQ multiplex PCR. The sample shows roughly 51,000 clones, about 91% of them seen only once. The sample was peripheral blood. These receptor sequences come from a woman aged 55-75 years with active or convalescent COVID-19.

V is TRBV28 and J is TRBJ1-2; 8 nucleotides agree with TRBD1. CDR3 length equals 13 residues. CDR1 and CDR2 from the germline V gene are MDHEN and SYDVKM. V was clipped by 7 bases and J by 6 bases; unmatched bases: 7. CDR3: CASTLDRVDGYTF. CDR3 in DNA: TGTGCCAGCACCCTGGACAGGGTGGATGGCTACACCTTC.

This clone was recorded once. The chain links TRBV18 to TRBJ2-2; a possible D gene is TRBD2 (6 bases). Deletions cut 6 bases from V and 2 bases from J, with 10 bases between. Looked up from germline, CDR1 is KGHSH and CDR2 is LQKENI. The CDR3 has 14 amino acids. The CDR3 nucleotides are TGTGCCAGCTCTCGGGGAGGAAACACCGGGGAGCTGTTTTTT. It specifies CASSRGGNTGELFF.

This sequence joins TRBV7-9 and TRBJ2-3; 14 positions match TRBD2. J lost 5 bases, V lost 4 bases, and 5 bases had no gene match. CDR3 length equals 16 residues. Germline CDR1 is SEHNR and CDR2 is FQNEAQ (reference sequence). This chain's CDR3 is CASSSGTSGRKDTQYF. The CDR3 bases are TGTGCCAGCAGCTCCGGGACTAGCGGGAGAAAAGATACGCAGTATTTT.